This TCR beta chain was recorded in a study of Ad26.COV2.S vaccination and SARS-CoV-2 variants. Study context: In the study, Ad26.COV2.S was injected intramuscularly once, or twice 56 days apart.

As for treatment: about 20 received Ad26.COV2.S at low or high dose, single or two shots; about 5 received placebo; per-sample allocation not given. Vaccine and placebo recipients were sampled on day 63 after the first injection. Whole-study results and caveats: TCR breadth and depth analyses may have underestimated total T cell responses.

Clones were sequenced by immunoSEQ multiplex PCR, and TCRdb holds only the in-frame ones, with some missing. The table records over 450,000 clones, about nine tenths of them present only once. V dropped 1 base and J dropped 7 bases, with 2 bases sitting between them. This CDR3 comprises 11 residues. Germline CDR1 SEHNR, CDR2 FQNEAQ (reference sequence). This clone has more than one count but fewer than ten. Its antigen remains unidentified. Different DNA sequences within this sample yield the same CDR3. The sequenced sample was peripheral blood, obtained in a trial of Ad26.COV2.S vaccine versus placebo. The clonotype comes from a person aged 18-60 years who received the Ad26.COV2.S COVID-19 vaccine or a placebo. This chain uses TRBV7-9 with TRBJ2-1; D is unresolved. This CDR3 reads CASSLVNEQFF. The CDR3 DNA follows: TGTGCCAGCAGCTTAGTGAATGAGCAGTTCTTC.